The source of this T cell receptor (beta chain) is a study of early stage breast cancer tumors. As for the study in general: Among approximately 12 ER+/PR+/HER2- tumors, eight were ductal, four lobular.

Study-wide results and limits: Tumors had approximately 2.4-fold higher T cell density than normal breast. Enriched TCRB sequences shared across patients were mostly commonly generated sequences.

A word on this clone: Antigen unknown.

The method was immunoSEQ multiplex PCR; TCRdb's version includes in-frame clones alone and lacks a portion of them. Of tens of thousands of clones in the sample, about 78% were seen once. V was clipped by 2 bases and J by 3 bases; unmatched bases: 2. The CDR3 covers 15 residues. Germline CDR1 is SGHRS and CDR2 is YFSETQ. Sequencing was performed on blood. The chain couples TRBV5-1 to TRBJ1-2; 12 bases line up with TRBD1. This TCR derives from a person aged 50-59 years with breast cancer. The CDR3 sequence is CASSFGTGGHYGYTF. In nucleotides, the CDR3 is TGCGCCAGCAGCTTCGGGACAGGGGGCCACTATGGCTACACCTTC.